The 32 T cell receptor beta chains listed next were all sequenced from one sample in a study of CD8 T cells in ankylosing spondylitis. TCRdb used MiXCR to reprocess the 5' RACE reads, holding one entry per CDR3 protein. The sample consists of over 450,000 distinct CDR3 sequences, about an eighth of them appearing once. These receptors' antigens are unknown. Study-wide findings and caveats: For ankylosing spondylitis blood, a TCR beta motif of under 10 highly homologous variants appeared characteristic.

Material for sequencing was blood, either unsorted or a sorted T cell fraction (not recorded which). Every receptor here comes from a male donor with ankylosing spondylitis.

In this sample, this clonotype turned up a few times. The CDR3 is CASSLDRGTSGREETQYF. The CDR3 region has the DNA TGTGCCAGCAGCTTAGATCGGGGGACTAGCGGGAGGGAAGAGACCCAGTACTTC. The V and J genes are TRBV11-2 and TRBJ2-5; 16 nucleotides match TRBD2. This CDR3 has 18 residues. V lost 0 bases, J lost 3 bases, and 4 bases stayed unmatched. From germline, CDR1 is SGHAT and CDR2 FQNNGV.

This clonotype was observed a single time. The rearrangement joins TRBV19 to TRBJ2-2; perhaps TRBD1 as D (6 bases). The germline V gene has CDR1 LNHDA and CDR2 SQIVND (reference sequence). The CDR3 is made up of 16 amino acids. The germline V and J ends were trimmed by 1 base and 2 bases, with 11 bases remaining between them. This chain's CDR3 is CASSIVQGRNTGELFF. The CDR3 DNA reads as TGTGCCAGTAGTATAGTCCAGGGGCGAAACACCGGGGAGCTGTTTTTT.

This clonotype turned up a few times. The chain links TRBV5-1 to TRBJ2-7, with TRBD2 matching 8 bases. CDR3 size: 16 residues. The germline gives CDR1 SGHRS, CDR2 YFSETQ. V shed 0 bases, J shed 3 bases, and the junction held 8 bases outside the gene matches. The CDR3 loop is CASSLGLAGSFYEQYF. In DNA form, the CDR3 reads TGCGCCAGCAGCTTGGGGCTAGCGGGTTCTTTCTACGAGCAGTACTTC.

The chain couples TRBV6-2 or TRBV6-3 to TRBJ2-7; tentative D call: TRBD1 (6 bases). V lost 0 bases and J lost 5, with 17 bases in between. Germline values: CDR1 MNHEY, CDR2 SVGEGT. The CDR3 spans 16 residues. CDR3 DNA: TGTGCCAGCAGTTACTCCTCCGGTCTGGGGGCTAACGAGCAGTACTTC. Amino acid sequence: CASSYSSGLGANEQYF.

This clonotype was picked up a small number of times. The rearrangement joins TRBV9 to TRBJ2-1; TRBD2 aligns across 10 bases. V lost 3 bases to trimming and J lost 2 bases; unmatched junction nucleotides: 5. CDR3 size: 16 residues. From germline, CDR1 is SGDLS and CDR2 YYNGEE. The CDR3 DNA follows: TGTGCCAGCAGCGCGGGAGCGGGAGGGGCCTACAATGAGCAGTTCTTC. It codes for CASSAGAGGAYNEQFF.

This clonotype appeared many times. The chain carries TRBV7-2 and TRBJ2-7, with a tentative D call TRBD2 (7 bases). Trimming left V 3 bases short and J 6 bases short, with 15 bases between. The length of the CDR3 is 14 residues. Germline lookup yields CDR1 SGHTA and CDR2 FQGNSA. The CDR3 DNA reads TGTGCCAGCAGCTTTCAATCAGGGGAGGGCGAGCAGTACGTC. Amino acids: CASSFQSGEGEQYV.

In this sample, this clonotype turned up a few times. The gene calls are TRBV3-1 and TRBJ1-6, with D perhaps TRBD1 (5 bases). The ends were cut back, 6 bases at V and 7 bases at J, with 16 bases in the middle. Looked up from germline, CDR1 is LGHDT and CDR2 is YNNKEL (reference sequence). This CDR3 spans 15 amino acids. CDR3 loop: CASSLGAAGNSPLHF. The CDR3 DNA is TGTGCCAGCAGTCTCGGGGCCGCCGGCAATTCACCCCTCCACTTT. Based on the CDR3 plus reference TRBV3-1 and TRBJ1-6, the full variable domain is DTAVSQTPKYLVTQMGNDKSIKCEQNLGHDTMYWYKQDSKKFLKIMFSYNNKELIINETVPNRFSPKSPDKAHLNLHINSLELGDSAVYFCASSLGAAGNSPLHFGNGTRLTVT.

This chain joins TRBV5-6 and TRBJ2-3, with D maybe TRBD2 (5 bases). The CDR3 has 14 amino acids. The germline V gene has CDR1 SGHDT and CDR2 YYEEEE. Trimming removed 1 base from V and 5 bases from J, with 11 bases in between. CDR3 protein: CASSLYSAGDTQYF. The CDR3 bases are TGTGCCAGCAGCTTGTATTCGGCGGGAGATACGCAGTATTTT. Full variable domain (missing parts from reference TRBV5-6 and TRBJ2-3): DAGVTQSPTHLIKTRGQQVTLRCSPKSGHDTVSWYQQALGQGPQFIFQYYEEEERQRGNFPDRFSGHQFPNYSSELNVNALLLGDSALYLCASSLYSAGDTQYFGPGTRLTVL.

This clonotype was seen many times. This chain uses TRBV12-3 or TRBV12-4 with TRBJ1-5, with 7 bases matching TRBD1. The CDR3 loop spans 16 amino acids. With V trimmed by 0 bases and J by 5 bases, 7 bases remained unmatched. The CDR3 DNA reads as TGTGCCAGCAGTTTAGCCAGGGGGTTTGTGGATCAGCCCCAGCATTTT. It is translated as CASSLARGFVDQPQHF.

V is TRBV4-1 and J is TRBJ1-1; TRBD1 is a possible D gene (6 bases). The V gene's germline CDR1 is MGHRA and CDR2 YSYEKL. There are 14 residues in the CDR3. Trimming took 4 bases from V and 1 from J, leaving 10 bases between them. The CDR3 sequence: CASSPGHQNTEAFF. CDR3 DNA: TGCGCCAGCAGCCCGGGACATCAGAACACTGAAGCTTTCTTT.

The chain has TRBV5-1 and TRBJ2-7, with a possible D match to TRBD2 (5 bases). The CDR3 sequence is 13 residues long. Per the germline V gene, CDR1 is SGHRS and CDR2 is YFSETQ. The V end lost 0 bases, the J end lost 8 bases, and 12 bases lay between the germline ends. Here the CDR3 reads CASSLAVEGKQYF. Here the CDR3 DNA reads TGCGCCAGCAGCTTGGCCGTAGAGGGAAAGCAGTACTTC.

The chain has TRBV29-1 and TRBJ1-1; D is ambiguous. Trimming left V 6 bases short and J 4 bases short, with 9 bases between. Germline CDR1 is SQVTM and CDR2 is ANQGSEA. The CDR3 loop spans 11 amino acids. CDR3 sequence reads: CSVEQTTEAFF. The CDR3 region has the DNA TGCAGCGTCGAGCAGACCACTGAAGCTTTCTTT.

This clonotype was seen at least ten times. This chain connects TRBV12-3 or TRBV12-4 to TRBJ1-1, with TRBD1 as a possible D gene (5 bases). The V gene lost 7 bases and the J gene lost 1 base, with 13 bases spanning the gap. The CDR3 contains 14 residues. The CDR3 DNA reads as TGTGCCAGCACCTGGGGCAGGGCGAACACTGAAGCTTTCTTT. Translating gives CASTWGRANTEAFF.

This clonotype was recorded at least ten times. The J gene is TRBJ2-1, the V gene TRBV29-1; D ambiguous. CDR1 and CDR2 from the germline V gene are SQVTM and ANQGSEA. Trimming removed 3 bases at V and 8 bases at J, with 14 bases between. The CDR3 has 13 amino acids. The CDR3 loop reads CSVDQNSEDEQFF. The CDR3, as DNA: TGCAGCGTTGACCAAAATAGTGAGGATGAGCAGTTCTTC.

CDR3 protein: CASSEQTGLAGGPYEQYF. CDR3 in DNA: TGTGCCAGCAGTGAACAAACCGGACTAGCGGGAGGGCCTTACGAGCAGTACTTC. This chain uses TRBV2 with TRBJ2-7; 15 nucleotides align to TRBD2. From germline, CDR1 is SNHLY and CDR2 FYNNEI. After removal of 2 bases from V and 4 bases from J, the junction contained 9 bases not matched to a gene. CDR3 length: 18 amino acids.

The chain recombines TRBV25-1 with TRBJ1-4; 7 nucleotides match TRBD1. From germline, CDR1 is MGHDK and CDR2 SYGVNS. V lost 2 bases and J lost 6; bases outside the gene matches: 6. This CDR3 is 15 amino acids long. The CDR3 DNA reads TGTGCCAGCAGTGAAATCCGGGACAGCTATGAAAAACTGTTTTTT. It codes for CASSEIRDSYEKLFF. The full variable domain, with the rest looked up from reference TRBV25-1 and TRBJ1-4, is EADIYQTPRYLVIGTGKKITLECSQTMGHDKMYWYQQDPGMELHLIHYSYGVNSTEKGDLSSESTVSRIRTEHFPLTLESARPSHTSQYLCASSEIRDSYEKLFFGSGTQLSVL.

This rearrangement joins TRBV3-1 to TRBJ2-7; 7 nucleotides agree with TRBD1. J lost 3 bases, V lost 1 base, and 6 bases had no gene match. Germline V gene lookup returns CDR1 LGHDT and CDR2 YNNKEL (reference sequence). The CDR3 covers 15 residues. CDR3 sequence: CASSQGTGGYYEQYF. The CDR3 DNA follows: TGTGCCAGCAGCCAAGGGACAGGAGGATACTACGAGCAGTACTTC.

This clonotype came up many times. The V call is TRBV25-1, the J call TRBJ2-5; unclear D gene. The CDR3 has 14 residues. Trimming removed 1 base from V and 1 base from J, with 7 bases in between. CDR1 MGHDK and CDR2 SYGVNS come from the germline V gene. As DNA, the CDR3 is TGTGCCAGCAGTGAATTGCACTCCCAAGAGACCCAGTACTTC. Translation: CASSELHSQETQYF. Looking up the rest from reference TRBV25-1 and TRBJ2-5 gives the full variable domain: EADIYQTPRYLVIGTGKKITLECSQTMGHDKMYWYQQDPGMELHLIHYSYGVNSTEKGDLSSESTVSRIRTEHFPLTLESARPSHTSQYLCASSELHSQETQYFGPGTRLLVL.

The V call is TRBV5-1, the J call TRBJ2-3; D gene unclear. This CDR3 has 15 residues. V dropped 0 bases and J dropped 0 bases, with 8 bases sitting between them. Germline V CDR1 and CDR2: SGHRS, YFSETQ. CDR3 sequence (DNA): TGCGCCAGCAGCTTGGTAACCCAAAGCACAGATACGCAGTATTTT. Encoded protein: CASSLVTQSTDTQYF. Based on the CDR3 plus reference TRBV5-1 and TRBJ2-3, the full variable domain is KAGVTQTPRYLIKTRGQQVTLSCSPISGHRSVSWYQQTPGQGLQFLFEYFSETQRNKGNFPGRFSGRQFSNSRSEMNVSTLELGDSALYLCASSLVTQSTDTQYFGPGTRLTVL.

The chain links TRBV29-1 to TRBJ2-3; D unresolved. This CDR3 spans 13 amino acids. Germline CDR1 is SQVTM and CDR2 is ANQGSEA. Trimming shortened V by 1 base and J by 5 bases, and 10 bases separated the two germline ends. As DNA, the CDR3 is TGCAGCGTTGAAGGTCAGGTCGGAGATACGCAGTATTTT. This gives the protein CSVEGQVGDTQYF.

This chain links TRBV5-1 with TRBJ2-2; D is unclear. The CDR3 length is 19 residues. V was clipped by 4 bases and J by 0 bases, with 22 bases between them. CDR1 is SGHRS, CDR2 YFSETQ, per germline. The CDR3 bases are TGCGCCAGCAGCCCGTATAAGTTGGGCGCCCTCACGAACACCGGGGAGCTGTTTTTT. Protein sequence: CASSPYKLGALTNTGELFF.

V and J are TRBV3-1 and TRBJ2-1; D is unclear. V was clipped by 0 bases and J by 9 bases, with 3 bases between them. This CDR3 comprises 11 residues. CDR1 and CDR2 from the germline V gene are LGHDT and YNNKEL (reference sequence). CDR3 sequence (DNA): TGTGCCAGCAGCCAAGATCTTGAGCAGTTCTTC. As protein: CASSQDLEQFF.

The genes are TRBV20-1 and TRBJ1-6; D uncertain. This CDR3 region has 14 residues. Germline V gives CDR1 DFQATT, CDR2 SNEGSKA (reference sequence). V dropped 3 bases and J dropped 11 bases, with 17 bases sitting between them. This chain's CDR3 is CSARAGPVMAPLHF. DNA of the CDR3: TGCAGTGCTAGGGCCGGGCCGGTAATGGCACCCCTCCACTTT.

The chain uses TRBV2 and TRBJ2-1; no clear D. Between the trimmed V and J ends, which lost 8 bases and 4 bases, there was a span of 9 bases. The CDR3 covers 12 residues. Germline CDR1 SNHLY, CDR2 FYNNEI. The CDR3 reads CASFDTYNEQFF. CDR3 coding DNA: TGTGCCAGCTTCGACACTTACAATGAGCAGTTCTTC.

V usage is TRBV12-3 or TRBV12-4 and J usage is TRBJ1-4; D unresolved. V was cut by 5 bases and J by 14 bases, with 21 bases left in between. This CDR3 has 14 residues. The CDR3 DNA sequence: TGTGCCAGCAGTCCAGCCGGAATAGACACGTCTCTGTTTTTT. The encoded protein is CASSPAGIDTSLFF.

This clonotype occurred many times. This chain joins TRBV10-3 and TRBJ1-1, with 8 nucleotides matching TRBD1. The CDR3 is 14 residues long. V was clipped by 6 bases and J by 4 bases; unmatched bases: 7. In germline, CDR1 is ENHRY, CDR2 SYGVKD. In DNA form, the CDR3 reads TGTGCCATCAGGGACAGGGAGGATGGCACTGAAGCTTTCTTT. Encoded protein: CAIRDREDGTEAFF.

This chain uses TRBV20-1 with TRBJ2-5; no firm D call. The CDR3 has 11 residues. The V gene's germline CDR1 is DFQATT and CDR2 SNEGSKA (reference sequence). The CDR3 coding sequence is TGCAGCACCCTAGGACAAGAGACCCAGTACTTC. It is translated as CSTLGQETQYF.

This chain connects TRBV7-9 to TRBJ2-5; 14 bases align to TRBD2. The germline V gene has CDR1 SEHNR and CDR2 FQNEAQ (reference sequence). This CDR3 contains 15 residues. Trimming at V came to 7 bases and at J to 5 bases, leaving 6 bases not matched to a gene. The CDR3 protein is CASNRLAGGQETQYF. As DNA, the CDR3 is TGTGCCAGCAACCGACTAGCGGGAGGGCAGGAGACCCAGTACTTC. The whole variable domain, remainder taken from reference TRBV7-9 and TRBJ2-5, is DTGVSQNPRHKITKRGQNVTFRCDPISEHNRLYWYRQTLGQGPEFLTYFQNEAQLEKSRLLSDRFSAERPKGSFSTLEIQRTEQGDSAMYLCASNRLAGGQETQYFGPGTRLLVL.

The CDR3: CATSDLSTQETQYF. CDR3 sequence (DNA): TGTGCCACCAGTGATTTATCGACCCAAGAGACCCAGTACTTC. V usage is TRBV24-1 and J usage is TRBJ2-5; no firm D call. Germline CDR1 reads KGHDR; CDR2 reads SFDVKD. The CDR3 spans 14 residues. Trimming removed 1 base at V and 1 base at J, with 6 bases between.

Only a few counts were recorded for this clonotype. The chain recombines TRBV7-6 with TRBJ1-3, with D unclear. The CDR3 extends over 15 amino acids. Trimming stripped 5 bases from V and 4 bases from J, with 15 bases between. Germline assignment: CDR1 SGHVS and CDR2 FNYEAQ. CDR3 protein: CASSLQSGSGNTIYF. The CDR3 DNA sequence: TGTGCCAGCAGCCTCCAATCGGGTTCAGGAAACACCATATATTTT.

There are many counts of this clonotype. The chain couples TRBV24-1 to TRBJ2-7; TRBD1 matches at 9 bases. The germline gives CDR1 KGHDR, CDR2 SFDVKD. This CDR3 is 15 amino acids long. V shed 2 bases, J shed 1 base, and the junction held 2 bases outside the gene matches. CDR3 DNA: TGTGCCACCAGTGATTCCGGGACAGGGTCCTACGAGCAGTACTTC. It yields the protein CATSDSGTGSYEQYF.

The rearrangement uses TRBV12-3 or TRBV12-4 and TRBJ1-2, with D unresolved. Trimming took 10 bases from V and 4 from J, leaving 13 bases between them. The CDR3 covers 12 residues. The CDR3 sequence: CATTVRSYGYTF. CDR3 in DNA: TGTGCCACCACGGTTCGCAGCTATGGCTACACCTTC.